Sequencing of this T cell receptor beta chain was carried out in a study of long-term antiretroviral therapy in people with HIV. Broader study findings: Investigators report no available data on ART adherence, viral resistance or therapy changes.

The CDR3 totals 17 residues. V lost 5 bases, J lost 0 bases, and 19 bases lay in between. Germline CDR1 is SGHVS and CDR2 is FQNEAQ. This clone turned up a few times. Its antigen is not identified. Researchers ran immunoSEQ v3.0 at survey level. The protocol was immunoSEQ multiplex PCR, while the TCRdb copy is restricted to in-frame clones and leaves out a portion. The sample records approximately 21,000 clones, 75% to 90% being singletons. The chain uses TRBV7-8 and TRBJ1-1; D gene ambiguous. Sample: unsorted PBMCs, taken about 6.1 years after starting antiretroviral therapy. This sequence originates from a man aged 25 to 45 with HIV. Here the CDR3 reads CASSPPVRGRMNTEAFF. The DNA for the CDR3 is TGTGCCAGCAGCCCTCCGGTGAGAGGCAGAATGAACACTGAAGCTTTCTTT.